The 13 T cell receptor beta chains reported below all come from one sample, sequenced in a study of CD8+CD57+ T cells in acquired aplastic anemia. Genomic DNA, serving as template, underwent TCR beta VDJ and CDR3 profiling. TCRdb re-called the reads through MiXCR, storing one row per CDR3 protein. The sample has 150,000 to 200,000 distinct CDR3 sequences, under 75% seen once. Source material: sorted CD4+, CD8+, or CD8+CD57+ T cells (not recorded which) from PBMCs. These TCRs come from a human donor in good health.

The count of this clonotype is one. In this CDR3 the conserved last residue, phenylalanine or tryptophan, is missing, so a read error is likely. The limits of the CDR3 on the DNA are not certain, so only TCRdb's listed CDR3 is given. This sequence joins TRBV7-9 and TRBJ2-2; no check of the table's D call, TRBD1, against the DNA was made. The germline CDR1 and CDR2 sequences are SEHNR and FQNEAQ (reference sequence). Counting both end residues, the CDR3 totals 14 amino acids. CDR3: CASSWGASTGELFL.

The chain joins TRBV10-3 to TRBJ2-2; D unclear. Trimming took off 2 bases at V and 5 bases at J, with 0 bases between the two ends. The CDR3 runs 11 residues. Germline values: CDR1 ENHRY, CDR2 SYGVKD. Here the CDR3 DNA reads TGTGCCATCAGTGAGACCGGGGAGCTGTTTTTT. Residues: CAISETGELFF.

This clonotype was seen at least ten times. This sequence joins TRBV2 and TRBJ2-7; tentatively, D is TRBD2 (6 bases). Germline CDR1 is SNHLY and CDR2 is FYNNEI. Trimming cost V 6 bases and J 7 bases, with 22 bases left between them. This CDR3 comprises 15 residues. In nucleotides, the CDR3 is TGTGCCAGCAGAGGAGGTGGGAGGACTGGTTGGGAGCAGTACTTC. It specifies CASRGGGRTGWEQYF. Full variable domain (outside the CDR3, taken from reference TRBV2 and TRBJ2-7): EPEVTQTPSHQVTQMGQEVILRCVPISNHLYFYWYRQILGQKVEFLVSFYNNEISEKSEIFDDQFSVERPDGSNFTLKIRSTKLEDSAMYFCASRGGGRTGWEQYFGPGTRLTVT.

V and J are TRBV5-1 and TRBJ1-1; D uncertain. There are 15 residues in the CDR3. Germline CDR1 SGHRS, CDR2 YFSETQ. V lost 2 bases to trimming and J lost 7 bases, with 18 bases between them. CDR3 protein: CASSLNAGRVNEAFF. The CDR3 DNA sequence: TGCGCCAGCAGCTTAAATGCCGGTCGGGTTAATGAAGCTTTCTTT.

The chain joins TRBV5-4 to TRBJ2-5; TRBD2 matches at 8 bases. CDR3 length: 17 amino acids. V shed 0 bases and J 5 bases; nucleotides not matched to a gene: 12. Germline V gives CDR1 SGHNT, CDR2 YYREEE (reference sequence). In DNA form, the CDR3 reads TGTGCCAGCAGCTTGGAACTCGGGACTAGTAAAAGGGAGACCCAGTACTTC. Protein product: CASSLELGTSKRETQYF.

The chain is built from TRBV6-5 and TRBJ2-7; no firm D call. Germline CDR1 reads MNHEY; CDR2 reads SVGAGI. With 0 bases removed from V and 6 bases from J, the gap between germline ends came to 18 bases. The CDR3 is 16 amino acids. The CDR3 DNA reads as TGTGCCAGCAGTTACTCTTCCGGTCAAAGGCTTTCCGAGCAGTACTTC. This translates into CASSYSSGQRLSEQYF.

The chain recombines TRBV7-8 with TRBJ2-5, with TRBD2 matching over 8 bases. The V gene end was trimmed by 5 bases and the J gene end by 0 bases; junction bases not matched to a gene: 11. The CDR3 has 17 amino acids. CDR1 is SGHVS, CDR2 FQNEAQ, per germline. The CDR3 region has the DNA TGTGCCAGCAGCCCGGGTAGTTGGCGGGGGGACCAAGAGACCCAGTACTTC. This codes for CASSPGSWRGDQETQYF.

This clonotype was observed a few times. The chain joins TRBV6-2 or TRBV6-3 to TRBJ2-1; TRBD2 matches 10 bases. Losses at the gene ends were 6 bases for V and 2 bases for J; bases not matched to a gene: 4. The CDR3 sequence is 15 residues long. CDR1 is MNHEY and CDR2 is SVGEGT in the germline V gene. Written as DNA, the CDR3 is TGTGCCAGCAGCCCGAGCGGGAGGGCCTACAATGAGCAGTTCTTC. This translates into CASSPSGRAYNEQFF.

The chain uses TRBV11-2 and TRBJ2-7; 10 bases line up with TRBD2. Germline V gene lookup returns CDR1 SGHAT and CDR2 FQNNGV. The V segment lost 5 bases and the J segment 3 bases; nucleotides outside the gene matches: 10. The length of the CDR3 is 16 residues. The CDR3 spells CASSATGTSDVYEQYF. CDR3 DNA: TGTGCCAGCAGCGCGACCGGGACTAGCGACGTCTACGAGCAGTACTTC.

The chain employs TRBV20-1 and TRBJ2-3; 10 nucleotides agree with TRBD2. This CDR3 spans 16 amino acids. The germline V gene encodes CDR1 DFQATT and CDR2 SNEGSKA (reference sequence). The ends lost 6 bases at V and 4 bases at J; junction bases unmatched: 13. CDR3 sequence (DNA): TGCAGTGCCGTAGGTGCTAGCGGGAGAGAGGCAGATACGCAGTATTTT. Protein product: CSAVGASGREADTQYF.

The table lists this clonotype with many counts. This chain connects TRBV10-1 to TRBJ2-1; a possible D gene is TRBD1 (6 bases). Deletions cut 2 bases from V and 0 bases from J, with 11 bases between. Germline V CDR1 and CDR2: WNHNN, SYGVQD (reference sequence). The CDR3 contains 16 residues. This CDR3 reads CASSEPPTGSYNEQFF. CDR3 sequence (DNA): TGCGCCAGCAGTGAGCCCCCGACAGGCTCCTACAATGAGCAGTTCTTC.

J is TRBJ2-1 and V is TRBV5-1; D gene unclear. The V gene lost 6 bases and the J gene lost 0 bases, with 7 bases spanning the gap. Germline V lookup: CDR1 SGHRS, CDR2 YFSETQ. The CDR3 spans 13 residues. In DNA, the CDR3 is TGCGCCAGCATGGCAGGCTCCTACAATGAGCAGTTCTTC. It encodes CASMAGSYNEQFF.

The chain uses TRBV29-1 and TRBJ2-3; D might be TRBD1 (5 bases). There are 10 residues in the CDR3. Germline-derived CDR1 and CDR2 are SQVTM and ANQGSEA. The V end was cut by 4 bases, the J end by 11 bases, with 10 bases between. CDR3 protein: CSVGAGWQYF. CDR3 DNA: TGCAGCGTTGGCGCAGGGTGGCAGTATTTT.